This entry concerns a single T cell receptor (beta chain). In the original processing: Using reference gene primer amplification, nucleated cell counts were estimated. Clones were read by immunoSEQ multiplex PCR, and TCRdb kept only the in-frame ones, dropping some. The V and J calls and clone size were taken over from that table, and D and trimming were inferred from the DNA. The sample shows about 53,000 clones, roughly 90% of them seen only once. J was trimmed by 3 bases and V by 6 bases; bases with no gene match: 5. Germline values: CDR1 MNHEY, CDR2 SVGAGI. The CDR3 is 14 residues long. This entry is derived from a study of blood T cell repertoires in COVID-19. Study context: Acute and convalescent COVID-19 samples came from the United States, Italy and Spain. The cDNA or gDNA used as material had been derived from T cells, B-cell-depleted T cells, or PBMCs.

The V and J genes are TRBV6-5 and TRBJ1-2, with 9 bases identical to TRBD1. The specimen was peripheral blood. This TCR was recovered from a human donor in a cohort sampled during active COVID-19. This chain's CDR3 is CASSPGQGYYGYTF. The CDR3, as DNA: TGTGCCAGCAGCCCGGGACAGGGTTACTATGGCTACACCTTC.